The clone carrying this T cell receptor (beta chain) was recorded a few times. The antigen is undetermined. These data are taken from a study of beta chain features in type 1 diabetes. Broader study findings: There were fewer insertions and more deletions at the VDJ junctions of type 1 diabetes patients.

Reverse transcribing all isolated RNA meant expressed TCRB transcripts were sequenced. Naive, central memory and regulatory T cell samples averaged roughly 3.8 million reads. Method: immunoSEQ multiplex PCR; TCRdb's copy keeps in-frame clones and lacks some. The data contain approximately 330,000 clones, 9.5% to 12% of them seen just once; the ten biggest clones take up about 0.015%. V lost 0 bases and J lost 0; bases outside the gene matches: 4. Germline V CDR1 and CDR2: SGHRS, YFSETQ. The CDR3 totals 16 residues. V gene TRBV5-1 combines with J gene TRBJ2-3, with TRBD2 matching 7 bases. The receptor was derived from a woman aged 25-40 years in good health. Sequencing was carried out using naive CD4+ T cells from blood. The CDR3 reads CASSLGAGHSTDTQYF. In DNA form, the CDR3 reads TGCGCCAGCAGCTTGGGAGCGGGGCATAGCACAGATACGCAGTATTTT. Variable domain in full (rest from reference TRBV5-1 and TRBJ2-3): KAGVTQTPRYLIKTRGQQVTLSCSPISGHRSVSWYQQTPGQGLQFLFEYFSETQRNKGNFPGRFSGRQFSNSRSEMNVSTLELGDSALYLCASSLGAGHSTDTQYFGPGTRLTVL.